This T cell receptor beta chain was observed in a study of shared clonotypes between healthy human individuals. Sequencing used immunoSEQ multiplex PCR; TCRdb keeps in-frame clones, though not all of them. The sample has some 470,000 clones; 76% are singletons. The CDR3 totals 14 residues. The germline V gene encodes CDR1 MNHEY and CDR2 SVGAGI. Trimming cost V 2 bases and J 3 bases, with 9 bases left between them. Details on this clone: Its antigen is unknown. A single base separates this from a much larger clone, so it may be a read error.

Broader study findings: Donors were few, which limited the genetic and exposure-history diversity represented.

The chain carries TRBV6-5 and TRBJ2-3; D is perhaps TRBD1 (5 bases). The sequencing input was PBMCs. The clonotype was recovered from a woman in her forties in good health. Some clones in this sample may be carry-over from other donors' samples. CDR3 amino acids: CASSYRGSTDTQYF. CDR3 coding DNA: TGTGCCAGCAGTTACAGGGGTAGTACAGATACGCAGTATTTT.